This entry lists 20 T cell receptor beta chains sequenced from one sample in a study of blood T cells in healthy people across ages. A second PCR, run for 7 to 11 cycles, used a sample-barcoded 5' primer plus a J-beta primer mix. TCRdb used MiXCR to reprocess the 5' RACE reads, holding one entry per CDR3 protein. The sample includes roughly 2 million distinct CDR3 sequences, less than 50% seen only once; the top ten take approximately 2%. Source material: blood. These receptors all come from a woman aged 40 to 50 in good health.

This chain links TRBV27 with TRBJ2-1; 7 positions agree with TRBD2. CDR3 length equals 16 residues. Trimming cost V 5 bases and J 13 bases; bases outside gene matches: 20. CDR1 MNHEY and CDR2 SMNVEV come from the germline V gene (reference sequence). The CDR3 DNA sequence: TGTGCCAGCAGTCCCCACGGACTAGTAGGCAAAAACATTCAGTTCTTC. It is translated as CASSPHGLVGKNIQFF.

This chain connects TRBV4-2 to TRBJ2-7, with D perhaps TRBD2 (6 bases). The end of the DNA is better explained by TRBJ2-5, so the J call may be wrong. The germline gives CDR1 LGHNA, CDR2 YNFKEQ. The CDR3 loop spans 12 amino acids. CDR3: CASSQPGGTQYF. The CDR3 DNA follows: TGTGCCAGCAGTCAACCCGGGGGGACCCAGTACTTC.

There are a few counts of this clonotype. The chain couples TRBV7-6 to TRBJ2-5; D is tentatively TRBD1 or TRBD2 (5 bases each). This CDR3 has 15 residues. Germline V gene sequence: CDR1 SGHVS, CDR2 FNYEAQ. Trimming cost V 5 bases and J 4 bases, with 17 bases left between them. This CDR3 reads CASSPGALIAETQYF. CDR3 nucleotides: TGTGCCAGCAGCCCCGGGGCGCTGATCGCAGAGACCCAGTACTTC.

The chain employs TRBV21-1 and TRBJ1-5; the D call in the table, TRBD1, was not verified against the DNA. TRBV21-1 is reported as a pseudogene. The CDR3 loop spans 14 amino acids. Here the CDR3 reads CASSPTGFGQPQHF. The CDR3 DNA is TGTGCCAGCAGTCCTACAGGGTTCGGTCAGCCCCAGCATTTT.

V and J are TRBV6-6 and TRBJ2-7, with 7 bases aligning to TRBD1. V shed 4 bases, J shed 10 bases, and the junction held 4 bases outside the gene matches. This CDR3 is 11 amino acids long. Germline V gives CDR1 MNHNY, CDR2 SVGAGI (reference sequence). The CDR3 sequence is CASSWDRVQYF. The CDR3 DNA reads as TGTGCCAGCAGTTGGGACAGAGTTCAGTACTTC.

V usage is TRBV15 and J usage is TRBJ1-2; no firm D call. With 9 bases removed from V and 4 bases from J, the gap between germline ends came to 12 bases. The length of the CDR3 is 12 residues. CDR1 and CDR2 (germline): LNHNV, YYDKDF (reference sequence). This chain's CDR3 is CATNPGGYGYTF. CDR3 nucleotides: TGTGCCACAAACCCGGGCGGCTATGGCTACACCTTC.

V and J are TRBV27 and TRBJ2-5, with TRBD2 matching 8 bases. The V and J ends lost 5 bases and 11 bases, in that order; junction bases with no gene match: 16. The germline V gene encodes CDR1 MNHEY and CDR2 SMNVEV (reference sequence). The CDR3 is made up of 15 amino acids. In nucleotides, the CDR3 is TGTGCCAGCAGTCTGACTAGCGCGGATTGGGATGAGCAGTACTTC. Translated: CASSLTSADWDEQYF.

The chain uses TRBV5-1 and TRBJ2-2; maybe TRBD1 (6 bases). The length of the CDR3 is 15 residues. The V gene lost 7 bases and the J gene lost 6 bases, with 19 bases spanning the gap. Germline V lookup: CDR1 SGHRS, CDR2 YFSETQ. The CDR3 bases are TGCGCCAGCGGGCGCAGGGGCGCAAGGTCCGGGGAGCTGTTTTTT. It is translated as CASGRRGARSGELFF.

This clonotype was detected a few times. The rearrangement links TRBV27 to TRBJ2-7, with 10 nucleotides matching TRBD2. The CDR3 spans 15 residues. Trimming cost V 6 bases and J 7 bases; bases outside gene matches: 12. CDR1 is MNHEY, CDR2 SMNVEV, per germline (reference sequence). DNA for the CDR3: TGTGCCAGCAGGAGAAGCGGGGGGGACCCTAGGGAGCAGTACTTC. It encodes CASRRSGGDPREQYF.

V gene TRBV9 combines with J gene TRBJ2-3; tentatively, D is TRBD1 (6 bases). Trimming took off 6 bases at V and 1 base at J, with 15 bases between the two ends. CDR3 length equals 15 residues. Germline V gene data show CDR1 as SGDLS and CDR2 as YYNGEE. The CDR3 region has the DNA TGTGCCAGCAATGGATTCAGGGGACGCACAGATACGCAGTATTTT. Translated: CASNGFRGRTDTQYF. The whole variable domain, filled in from reference TRBV9 and TRBJ2-3, reads DSGVTQTPKHLITATGQRVTLRCSPRSGDLSVYWYQQSLDQGLQFLIQYYNGEERAKGNILERFSAQQFPDLHSELNLSSLELGDSALYFCASNGFRGRTDTQYFGPGTRLTVL.

The J gene is TRBJ2-1, the V gene TRBV7-9, with D uncertain. The CDR3 runs to 13 residues. Germline V gene data show CDR1 as SEHNR and CDR2 as FQNEAQ (reference sequence). The germline V and J ends were trimmed by 1 base and 10 bases, with 11 bases remaining between them. CDR3: CASSLVVVGEQFF. CDR3 bases: TGTGCCAGCAGCTTAGTAGTAGTTGGAGAGCAGTTCTTC.

This clonotype came up a few times. This chain connects TRBV20-1 to TRBJ1-5; tentative D call: TRBD1 (5 bases). The CDR3 is made up of 16 amino acids. The ends were cut back, 0 bases at V and 7 bases at J, with 19 bases in the middle. The germline V gene has CDR1 DFQATT and CDR2 SNEGSKA (reference sequence). CDR3 DNA sequence: TGCAGTGCTAGAGATCGGGTCGGGTCAGGGCCCCAGCCCCAGCATTTT. Its translation: CSARDRVGSGPQPQHF.

This chain connects TRBV29-1 to TRBJ2-1; TRBD2 aligns across 12 bases. Trimming cost V 7 bases and J 3 bases; bases outside gene matches: 4. The CDR3 runs to 14 residues. Germline CDR1 reads SQVTM; CDR2 reads ANQGSEA. The CDR3 spells CSAPSGGDYNEQFF. CDR3 in DNA: TGCAGCGCCCCTAGCGGGGGGGACTACAATGAGCAGTTCTTC.

The table lists this clonotype with a few counts. The DNA for the CDR3 is TGTGCCAGCAAGGAGCGGGGCACAGATACGCAGTATTTT. It specifies CASKERGTDTQYF. This rearrangement joins TRBV6-2 or TRBV6-3 to TRBJ2-3; tentative D call: TRBD2 (6 bases). From germline, CDR1 is MNHEY and CDR2 SVGEGT. The V end lost 7 bases, the J end lost 1 base, and 9 bases lay between the germline ends. The CDR3 runs 13 residues.

The gene calls are TRBV5-1 and TRBJ2-1; TRBD1 aligns across 11 bases. Germline V gene data show CDR1 as SGHRS and CDR2 as YFSETQ. The length of the CDR3 is 15 residues. V shed 5 bases, J shed 9 bases, and the junction held 10 bases outside the gene matches. The CDR3 protein is CASSYGQGAFGEQFF. The CDR3 region has the DNA TGCGCCAGCAGTTATGGACAGGGGGCCTTCGGTGAGCAGTTCTTC. Based on the CDR3 plus reference TRBV5-1 and TRBJ2-1, the full variable domain is KAGVTQTPRYLIKTRGQQVTLSCSPISGHRSVSWYQQTPGQGLQFLFEYFSETQRNKGNFPGRFSGRQFSNSRSEMNVSTLELGDSALYLCASSYGQGAFGEQFFGPGTRLTVL.

The chain uses TRBV29-1 and TRBJ1-1; 7 positions agree with TRBD1. The V gene's germline CDR1 is SQVTM and CDR2 ANQGSEA. Unmatched junction bases numbered 9, after V lost 7 bases and J lost 13 bases. The CDR3 sequence is 10 residues long. CDR3 amino acids: CSGGQSFGFF. The CDR3 DNA reads as TGCAGCGGGGGACAGAGCTTCGGTTTCTTT. The complete variable domain, with remaining parts taken from reference TRBV29-1 and TRBJ1-1, reads SAVISQKPSRDICQRGTSLTIQCQVDSQVTMMFWYRQQPGQSLTLIATANQGSEATYESGFVIDKFPISRPNLTFSTLTVSNMSPEDSSIYLCSGGQSFGFFGQGTRLTVV.

The chain uses TRBV2 and TRBJ2-7; 8 nucleotides align to TRBD2. Gene TRBJ2-5 matches the end of the DNA better, so the J call may be wrong. Germline assignment: CDR1 SNHLY and CDR2 FYNNEI. The CDR3 runs 16 residues. The DNA for the CDR3 is TGTGCCAGTATTGGTGGTGTGCGGGGGGTATTCGAGACCCAGTACTTC. Protein: CASIGGVRGVFETQYF.

This clonotype was seen once. A junction boundary mismatches the germline segment, possibly from a read error. V gene TRBV12-3 or TRBV12-4 combines with J gene TRBJ2-5; no clear D gene. The CDR3 consists of 13 residues. The CDR3 sequence is CAGSSYSKETQYF. CDR3 in DNA: TGTGCCGGCAGCTCGTACTCAAAAGAGACCCAGTACTTC.

The rearrangement joins TRBV5-6 to TRBJ2-1; maybe TRBD2 (7 bases). Germline V gives CDR1 SGHDT, CDR2 YYEEEE. CDR3 length equals 16 residues. V lost 2 bases and J lost 4, with 16 bases in between. This chain's CDR3 is CASSFIEGGQYNEQFF. CDR3 coding DNA: TGTGCCAGCAGCTTTATAGAGGGGGGGCAATACAATGAGCAGTTCTTC.

This CDR3 reads CASSFGGGGGELFF. CDR3 in DNA: TGTGCCAGCAGCTTCGGGGGCGGGGGCGGGGAGCTGTTTTTT. The chain is built from TRBV11-2 and TRBJ2-2, with D tentatively TRBD2 (7 bases). Germline CDR1 and CDR2: SGHAT and FQNNGV. CDR3 size: 14 residues. Deletions cut 3 bases from V and 7 bases from J, with 12 bases between.